This T cell receptor (beta chain) was sequenced in a study of cytomegalovirus exposure and HLA in healthy donors. Sequenced by immunoSEQ multiplex PCR; TCRdb stores in-frame clones only, minus some. This table has 200,000 to 300,000 clones, around 90% appearing once. Study results and caveats: The study flagged fewer than 200 TCR beta chains as cytomegalovirus-associated.

Germline CDR1 reads KGHSH; CDR2 reads LQKENI. The trim removed 6 bases at V and 2 bases at J, leaving 5 bases unmatched. The CDR3 has 14 residues. Concerning this clone itself: What it recognizes is unknown.

This chain uses TRBV18 with TRBJ2-5; 8 bases agree with TRBD2. Sample: PBMCs. This receptor was obtained from a woman aged 25-40 years in good health and CMV-seronegative. CDR3 DNA: TGTGCCAGCTCCCCAACTAGCGGACAAGAGACCCAGTACTTC. Encoded protein: CASSPTSGQETQYF. Full variable domain (remainder filled in from reference TRBV18 and TRBJ2-5): NAGVMQNPRHLVRRRGQEARLRCSPMKGHSHVYWYRQLPEEGLKFMVYLQKENIIDESGMPKERFSAEFPKEGPSILRIQQVVRGDSAAYFCASSPTSGQETQYFGPGTRLLVL.